The 10 T cell receptor beta chains in this list originate from one sample, sequenced in a study of patients and donors after allogeneic stem cell transplantation (dated by TCRdb to about 2020). Libraries were built with RT-PCR. Sequencing used a NextSeq 550. TCRdb reprocessing: public reads trimmed at Q25 with fastp, clones called with MiXCR, in-frame beta chains kept. Every entry covers one CDR3 protein and lists the most common genes and DNA from its rows. Across this sample there are 150,000 to 200,000 distinct CDR3 sequences, with around 30% seen only once. The ten largest account for around 3% of the sample. The sequenced material came from blood, either unsorted or a sorted T cell fraction (not recorded which). Source of these receptors: a human donor who was either an allogeneic HSCT recipient or a stem cell or donor lymphocyte infusion donor (not recorded which). It is not recorded whose cells these are; they may come from a transplant donor.

This clonotype was detected only a few times. This chain joins TRBV7-2 and TRBJ1-1; a weak D match, TRBD1 (5 bases). Germline V gene data show CDR1 as SGHTA and CDR2 as FQGNSA. CDR3 size: 13 residues. Between the trimmed V and J ends, which lost 0 bases and 10 bases, there was a span of 12 bases. The CDR3 region has the DNA TGTGCCAGCAGCTTAGCGATGGGGGATGGAGCTTTCTTT. Protein sequence: CASSLAMGDGAFF.

The chain links TRBV9 to TRBJ2-5; 12 bases are shared with TRBD2. The V and J ends lost 2 bases and 0 bases, in that order; junction bases with no gene match: 5. The CDR3 extends over 17 amino acids. CDR1 is SGDLS, CDR2 YYNGEE, per germline. CDR3 sequence (DNA): TGTGCCAGCAGCGTTAGGGGGACTAGCGGGTACCAAGAGACCCAGTACTTC. It translates to CASSVRGTSGYQETQYF.

This clonotype showed up many times. The chain recombines TRBV12-3 or TRBV12-4 with TRBJ1-2; D possibly corresponds to TRBD1 (6 bases). CDR3 length equals 12 residues. Trimming cost V 7 bases and J 6 bases, with 12 bases left between them. The CDR3: CASTHRVHGYTF. The CDR3 DNA is TGTGCCAGCACCCACAGGGTGCATGGCTACACCTTC.

The J gene is TRBJ2-5, the V gene TRBV10-3, with 8 nucleotides matching TRBD1. V gave up 3 bases and J gave up 7 bases; unmatched junction bases: 16. The length of the CDR3 is 17 residues. CDR1 is ENHRY and CDR2 is SYGVKD in the germline V gene. The CDR3 nucleotides read TGTGCCATCAGTGACATCCGGACAGGGACCCGTTTGGGGACCCAGTACTTC. It yields the protein CAISDIRTGTRLGTQYF.

This clonotype has more than one count but fewer than ten. The chain joins TRBV12-3 or TRBV12-4 to TRBJ1-6; D is perhaps TRBD1 (6 bases). V lost 8 bases and J 7 bases, leaving 18 bases between the germline ends. The CDR3 loop spans 15 amino acids. The CDR3 DNA sequence: TGTGCCAGCTCAACTCGGGCCAGGGGAAATTCACCCCTCCACTTT. Amino acids: CASSTRARGNSPLHF.

This clonotype came up a few times. The chain is built from TRBV21-1 and TRBJ2-5; the DNA was not compared with TRBD2, the D call given in the table. TRBV21-1 is recorded as a pseudogene. The CDR3 is made up of 18 amino acids. DNA for the CDR3: TGTGCCAGCAGCAAAGTAGGGCTAGCGGGAGGGCCGTTCCAGACCCAGTACTTC. Translated: CASSKVGLAGGPFQTQYF.

The genes are TRBV19 and TRBJ2-1, with 14 bases lining up with TRBD2. Per germline, CDR1 LNHDA and CDR2 SQIVND (reference sequence). CDR3 length: 15 residues. Trimming cost V 7 bases and J 8 bases; bases outside gene matches: 7. In DNA, the CDR3 is TGTGCCAGTACGGGACTAGCGGGAGCGGTTTATGAGCAGTTCTTC. It yields the protein CASTGLAGAVYEQFF.

This clonotype was detected only a few times. V and J are TRBV7-8 and TRBJ1-5, with D hard to call. CDR3 size: 15 residues. V was pared by 3 bases and J by 2 bases, with 11 bases between. CDR1 and CDR2 from the germline V gene are SGHVS and FQNEAQ. CDR3 protein: CASSFSPDGNQPQHF. The CDR3 DNA sequence: TGTGCCAGCAGCTTCAGCCCCGACGGCAATCAGCCCCAGCATTTT. The complete variable domain, with remaining parts taken from reference TRBV7-8 and TRBJ1-5, reads GAGVSQSPRYKVAKRGQDVALRCDPISGHVSLFWYQQALGQGPEFLTYFQNEAQLDKSGLPSDRFFAERPEGSVSTLKIQRTQQEDSAVYLCASSFSPDGNQPQHFGDGTRLSIL.

The chain carries TRBV7-9 and TRBJ2-3; D is unclear. In germline, CDR1 is SEHNR, CDR2 FQNEAQ (reference sequence). Trimming removed 2 bases from V and 8 bases from J, with 11 bases in between. This CDR3 is built from 13 residues. CDR3 in DNA: TGTGCCAGCAGCTTAATCTCATCCCGTACGCAGTATTTT. Translating gives CASSLISSRTQYF.

The genes are TRBV20-1 and TRBJ2-7; a possible D gene is TRBD1 (5 bases). The germline gives CDR1 DFQATT, CDR2 SNEGSKA (reference sequence). The CDR3 runs to 16 residues. Trimming stripped 4 bases from V and 6 bases from J, with 25 bases between. The CDR3 DNA reads as TGCAGTGCTAAGGGGTTGGTACACGGAGTTCGGAGCGAGCAGTACTTC. Its protein product is CSAKGLVHGVRSEQYF.